Listed below are T cell receptor beta chains from one sample, sequenced in a study of cytomegalovirus exposure and HLA in healthy donors. Using immunoSEQ multiplex PCR, the repertoire was profiled, and TCRdb retains in-frame clones only, with some absent. Of 90,000 to 130,000 clones detected, over 85% appear once; the ten largest clones hold approximately 1.9%. Source material: PBMCs. The receptors were gathered from a woman between 18 and 29 years old in good health and CMV-seronegative. Both conserved end residues are part of each CDR3. A D gene is named only where the DNA matches it firmly. Clone size, where shown, is once, few, many, or a class for clones that have expanded.

>.|TRBV6-5|.|TRBJ1-5
CASSYKGGSQPQHF
TGTGCCAGCAGTTACAAAGGGGGAAGTCAGCCCCAGCATTTT
>.|TRBV27|TRBD1|TRBJ2-5
CASSFNRGRETQYF
TGTGCCAGCAGTTTTAACAGGGGGAGAGAGACCCAGTACTTC
>.|TRBV28|TRBD2|TRBJ2-1
CASRGSGGSYNEQFF
TGTGCCAGCAGGGGTAGCGGGGGCTCCTACAATGAGCAGTTCTTC
>.|TRBV6-1|TRBD1|TRBJ2-7
CASRGPGQGIYEQYF
TGTGCCAGCAGGGGCCCGGGACAGGGGATCTACGAGCAGTACTTC
>.|TRBV5-1|TRBD1|TRBJ2-3
CASSPARGHGTDTQYF
TGCGCCAGCAGCCCCGCGAGGGGGCACGGCACAGATACGCAGTATTTT
>.|TRBV4-1|.|TRBJ2-1
CASSQTPGPGVYNEQFF
TGCGCCAGCAGCCAGACCCCGGGACCAGGGGTTTACAATGAGCAGTTCTTC
>few|TRBV7-9|TRBD1|TRBJ2-7
CASSLGPGGEQYF
TGTGCCAGCAGCTTAGGACCAGGGGGCGAGCAGTACTTC
>.|TRBV6-6|TRBD1|TRBJ2-3
CASSTGTGGDTQYF
TGTGCCAGCAGTACCGGGACAGGGGGGGATACGCAGTATTTT
>.|TRBV11-3|TRBD1|TRBJ2-1
CASSLEGTGVRNEQFF
TGTGCCAGCAGCTTAGAGGGGACAGGAGTAAGAAATGAGCAGTTCTTC
>.|TRBV7-2|TRBD2|TRBJ2-5
CASSPRRGGEETQYF
TGTGCCAGCAGCCCGCGTCGCGGGGGGGAGGAGACCCAGTACTTC
>.|TRBV5-1|TRBD2|TRBJ2-5
CASCSGTSGSQTPGEQYF
TGCGCCAGCTGTTCCGGGACTAGCGGGAGTCAGACCCCAGGGGAGCAGTACTTC
>.|TRBV28|TRBD2|TRBJ2-7
CASSPSGTNPLEQYF
TGTGCCAGCAGTCCCTCGGGGACTAACCCTTTAGAGCAGTACTTC
>.|TRBV7-2|.|TRBJ2-5
CASSLRGAVGAETQYF
TGTGCCAGCAGCCTCAGGGGCGCGGTAGGGGCAGAGACCCAGTACTTC
>few|TRBV4-1|.|TRBJ1-4
CASSPPYEKLFF
TGCGCCAGCAGCCCTCCCTATGAAAAACTGTTTTTT
>.|TRBV19|TRBD1|TRBJ2-5
CASSVRDRAYAKETQYF
TGTGCCAGTAGTGTCCGGGACAGGGCTTACGCAAAAGAGACCCAGTACTTC
>.|TRBV6-5|TRBD1|TRBJ1-2
CASSYSGTGTGGRYTF
TGTGCCAGCAGTTACTCTGGGACCGGGACAGGGGGACGGTACACCTTC
>.|TRBV4-1|TRBD1|TRBJ2-7
CASSQGDRPYEQYF
TGCGCCAGCAGCCAAGGGGACAGACCCTACGAGCAGTACTTC
>.|TRBV28|.|TRBJ1-2
CASSLFPQGTNYGYTF
TGTGCCAGCAGTTTATTTCCGCAGGGTACCAACTATGGCTACACCTTC
>.|TRBV2|.|TRBJ2-3
CASTPGTLTDTQYF
TGTGCCAGCACCCCCGGGACACTCACAGATACGCAGTATTTT
>.|TRBV4-1|TRBD1|TRBJ2-7
CASSQATGGYYEQYF
TGCGCCAGCAGCCAAGCGACAGGGGGCTATTACGAGCAGTACTTC
>once|TRBV29-1|TRBD2|TRBJ2-2
CSAEGREGTGELFF
TGCAGCGCCGAGGGGCGGGAGGGAACCGGGGAGCTGTTTTTT
>.|TRBV5-1|.|TRBJ2-1
CASTPDNTYNEQFF
TGCGCCAGCACCCCGGACAACACCTACAATGAGCAGTTCTTC
>.|TRBV9|TRBD1|TRBJ1-3
CASSAEVDRGSGNTIYF
TGTGCCAGCAGCGCCGAAGTGGACAGGGGGTCTGGAAACACCATATATTTT
>.|TRBV28|.|TRBJ1-3
CASSFQGNTIYF
TGTGCCAGCAGTTTTCAGGGAAACACCATATATTTT
>.|TRBV28|TRBD2|TRBJ2-1
CASSRLLGLAGGPVENEQFF
TGTGCCAGCAGTCGACTATTGGGACTAGCGGGGGGGCCGGTCGAGAATGAGCAGTTCTTC
>once|TRBV29-1|TRBD2|TRBJ2-2
CSVDGGLAGVGTGELFF
TGCAGCGTTGACGGAGGACTAGCGGGAGTAGGGACCGGGGAGCTGTTTTTT
>.|TRBV29-1|TRBD1|TRBJ1-2
CSVGTGEDYGYTF
TGCAGCGTTGGGACAGGGGAGGACTATGGCTACACCTTC
>.|TRBV25-1|.|TRBJ1-2
CASSESLGPSYGYTF
TGTGCCAGCAGTGAATCTTTGGGTCCTAGCTATGGCTACACCTTC
>few|TRBV7-9|.|TRBJ1-6
CASSPLGVALDSPLHF
TGTGCCAGCAGCCCGCTGGGAGTGGCCCTAGATTCACCCCTCCACTTT